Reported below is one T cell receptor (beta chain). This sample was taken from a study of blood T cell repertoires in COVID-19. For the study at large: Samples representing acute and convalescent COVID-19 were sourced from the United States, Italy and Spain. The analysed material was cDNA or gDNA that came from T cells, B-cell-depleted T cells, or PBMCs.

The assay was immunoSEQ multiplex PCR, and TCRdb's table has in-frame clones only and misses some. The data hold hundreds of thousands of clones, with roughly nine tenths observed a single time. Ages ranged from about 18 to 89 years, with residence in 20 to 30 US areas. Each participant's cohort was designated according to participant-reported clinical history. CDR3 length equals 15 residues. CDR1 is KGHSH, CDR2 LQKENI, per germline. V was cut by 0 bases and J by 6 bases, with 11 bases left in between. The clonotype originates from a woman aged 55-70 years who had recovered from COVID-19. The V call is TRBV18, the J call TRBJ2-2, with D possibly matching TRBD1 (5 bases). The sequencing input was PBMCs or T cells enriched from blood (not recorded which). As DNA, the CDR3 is TGTGCCAGCTCACCACCGCCAGGGTTGGCCGGGGAGCTGTTTTTT. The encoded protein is CASSPPPGLAGELFF.